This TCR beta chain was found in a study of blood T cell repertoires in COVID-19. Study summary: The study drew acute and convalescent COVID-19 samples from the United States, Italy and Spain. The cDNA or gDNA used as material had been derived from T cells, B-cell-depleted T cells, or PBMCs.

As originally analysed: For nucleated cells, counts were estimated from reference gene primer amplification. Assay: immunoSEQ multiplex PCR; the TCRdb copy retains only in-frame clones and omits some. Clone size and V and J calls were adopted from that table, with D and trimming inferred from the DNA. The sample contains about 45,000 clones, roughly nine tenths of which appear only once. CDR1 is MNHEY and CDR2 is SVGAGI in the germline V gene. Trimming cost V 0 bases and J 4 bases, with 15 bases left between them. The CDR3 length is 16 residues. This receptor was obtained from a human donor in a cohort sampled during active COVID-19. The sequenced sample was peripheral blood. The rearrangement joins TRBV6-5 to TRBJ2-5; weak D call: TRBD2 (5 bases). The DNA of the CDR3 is TGTGCCAGCAGTTACTCGGTCAGAGGGCGAGGAGAGACCCAGTACTTC. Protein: CASSYSVRGRGETQYF.